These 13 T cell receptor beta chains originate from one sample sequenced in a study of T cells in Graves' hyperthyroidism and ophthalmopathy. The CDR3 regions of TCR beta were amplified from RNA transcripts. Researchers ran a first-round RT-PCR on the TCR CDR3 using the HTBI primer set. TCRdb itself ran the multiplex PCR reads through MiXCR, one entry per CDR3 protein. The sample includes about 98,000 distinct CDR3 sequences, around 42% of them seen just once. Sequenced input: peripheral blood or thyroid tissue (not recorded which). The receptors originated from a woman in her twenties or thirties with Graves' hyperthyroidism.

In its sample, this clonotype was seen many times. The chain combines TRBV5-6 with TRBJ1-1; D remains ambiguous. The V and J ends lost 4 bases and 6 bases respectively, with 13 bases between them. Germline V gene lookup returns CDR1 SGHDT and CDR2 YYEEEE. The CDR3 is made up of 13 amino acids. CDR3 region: CASSTGPPSEAFF. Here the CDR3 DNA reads TGTGCCAGCAGCACCGGACCGCCATCTGAAGCTTTCTTT.

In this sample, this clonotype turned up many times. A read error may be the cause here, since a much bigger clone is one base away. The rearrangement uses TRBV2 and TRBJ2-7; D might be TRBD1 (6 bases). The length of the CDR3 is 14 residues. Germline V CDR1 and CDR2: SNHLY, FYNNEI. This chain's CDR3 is CASSVSRGKAERYF. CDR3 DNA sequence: TGTGCCAGCAGTGTTTCCAGGGGTAAGGCCGAGCGGTACTTC.

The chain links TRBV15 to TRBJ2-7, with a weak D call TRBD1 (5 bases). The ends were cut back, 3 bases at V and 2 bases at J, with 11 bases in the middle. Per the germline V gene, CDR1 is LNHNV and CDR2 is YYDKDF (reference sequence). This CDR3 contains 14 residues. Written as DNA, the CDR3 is TGTGCCACCAGCAGTGAGTCAGGGACCTACGAGCAGTACTTC. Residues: CATSSESGTYEQYF.

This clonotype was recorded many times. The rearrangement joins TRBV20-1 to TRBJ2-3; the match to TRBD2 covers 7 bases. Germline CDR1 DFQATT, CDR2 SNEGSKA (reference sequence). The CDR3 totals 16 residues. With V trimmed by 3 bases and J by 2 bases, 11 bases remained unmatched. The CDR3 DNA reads TGCAGTGCTAGGGGCCTAAGGCGGGGGTACACAGATACGCAGTATTTT. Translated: CSARGLRRGYTDTQYF.

The CDR3 nucleotides are TGTGCCAGCAGCCAAGATTTGGTTAATGAAAAACTGTTTTTT. Translation: CASSQDLVNEKLFF. The chain recombines TRBV3-1 with TRBJ1-4; no reliable D call. V lost 0 bases, J lost 4 bases, and 6 bases lay in between. From germline, CDR1 is LGHDT and CDR2 YNNKEL (reference sequence). The length of the CDR3 is 14 residues. Looking up the rest from reference TRBV3-1 and TRBJ1-4 gives the full variable domain: DTAVSQTPKYLVTQMGNDKSIKCEQNLGHDTMYWYKQDSKKFLKIMFSYNNKELIINETVPNRFSPKSPDKAHLNLHINSLELGDSAVYFCASSQDLVNEKLFFGSGTQLSVL.

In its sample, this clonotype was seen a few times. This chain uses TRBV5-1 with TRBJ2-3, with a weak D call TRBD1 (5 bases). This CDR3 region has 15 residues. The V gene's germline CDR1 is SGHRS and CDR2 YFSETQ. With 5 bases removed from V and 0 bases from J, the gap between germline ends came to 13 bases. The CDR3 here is CASRGTGSSTDTQYF. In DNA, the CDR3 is TGCGCCAGCAGGGGAACAGGTTCTAGCACAGATACGCAGTATTTT.

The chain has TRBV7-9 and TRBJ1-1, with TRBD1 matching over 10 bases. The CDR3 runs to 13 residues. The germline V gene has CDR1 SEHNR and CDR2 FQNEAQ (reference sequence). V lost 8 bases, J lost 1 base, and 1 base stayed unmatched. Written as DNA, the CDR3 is TGTGCCAGCGGGGACAGGGGGAACACTGAAGCTTTCTTT. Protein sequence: CASGDRGNTEAFF.

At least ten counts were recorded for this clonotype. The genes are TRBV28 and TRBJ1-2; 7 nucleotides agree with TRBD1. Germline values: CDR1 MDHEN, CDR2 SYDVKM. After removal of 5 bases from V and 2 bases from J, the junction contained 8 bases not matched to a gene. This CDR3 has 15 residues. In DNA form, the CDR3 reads TGTGCCAGCAGTCATGACAGGGCGCAAAACTATGGCTACACCTTC. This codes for CASSHDRAQNYGYTF.

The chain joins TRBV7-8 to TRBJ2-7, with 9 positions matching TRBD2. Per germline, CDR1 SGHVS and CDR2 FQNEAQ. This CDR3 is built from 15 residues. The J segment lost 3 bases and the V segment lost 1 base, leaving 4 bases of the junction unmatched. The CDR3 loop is CASSLERLAVYEQYF. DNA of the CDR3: TGTGCCAGCAGCTTAGAGAGACTAGCGGTCTACGAGCAGTACTTC.

In DNA form, the CDR3 reads TGTGCCAGTAGTGAATATCCGGGACAGTCTTACACAGATACGCAGTATTTT. Translating gives CASSEYPGQSYTDTQYF. The chain has TRBV19 and TRBJ2-3; 7 nucleotides match TRBD1. This CDR3 has 17 amino acids. V was clipped by 5 bases and J by 2 bases; unmatched bases: 13. Germline CDR1 and CDR2: LNHDA and SQIVND (reference sequence).

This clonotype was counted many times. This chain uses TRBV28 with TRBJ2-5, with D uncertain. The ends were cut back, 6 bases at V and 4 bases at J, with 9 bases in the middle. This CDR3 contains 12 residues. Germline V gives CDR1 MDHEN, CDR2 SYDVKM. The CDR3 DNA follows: TGTGCCAGCAGCGCCAAACGAGAGACCCAGTACTTC. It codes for CASSAKRETQYF.

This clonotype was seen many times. DNA of the CDR3: TGTGCCAGCAGTTACCGGGGAGGACAGCCCCAGCATTTT. Translated: CASSYRGGQPQHF. The chain has TRBV6-5 and TRBJ1-5; no definite D call. The CDR3 runs to 13 residues. V was pared by 2 bases and J by 7 bases, with 9 bases between. CDR1 and CDR2 (germline): MNHEY, SVGAGI.

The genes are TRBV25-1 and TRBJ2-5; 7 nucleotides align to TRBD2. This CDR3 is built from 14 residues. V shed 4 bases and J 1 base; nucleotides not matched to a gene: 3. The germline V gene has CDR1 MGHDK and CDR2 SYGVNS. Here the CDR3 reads CASSALAGQETQYF. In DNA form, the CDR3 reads TGTGCCAGCAGTGCTTTAGCGGGCCAAGAGACCCAGTACTTC.